This passage covers 21 T cell receptor beta chains from one sample sequenced in a study of blood T cell repertoires in COVID-19. Measured with immunoSEQ multiplex PCR; TCRdb has only the in-frame clones, and not every one. Found here are about 87,000 clones, approximately 80% of them singletons; the top ten hold roughly 2.2%. The sequenced sample was peripheral blood. These receptors were obtained from a woman between 65 and 79 years old with acute or convalescent COVID-19.

V gene TRBV5-1 combines with J gene TRBJ1-4; maybe TRBD1 (5 bases). This CDR3 contains 15 residues. The V end was cut by 2 bases, the J end by 4 bases, with 12 bases between. Germline-derived CDR1 and CDR2 are SGHRS and YFSETQ. The CDR3 protein is CASSFRGGFNEKLFF. The CDR3 DNA follows: TGCGCCAGCAGCTTTAGGGGTGGGTTTAATGAAAAACTGTTTTTT. The variable domain in full, with the rest retrieved from reference TRBV5-1 and TRBJ1-4, is KAGVTQTPRYLIKTRGQQVTLSCSPISGHRSVSWYQQTPGQGLQFLFEYFSETQRNKGNFPGRFSGRQFSNSRSEMNVSTLELGDSALYLCASSFRGGFNEKLFFGSGTQLSVL.

The chain recombines TRBV2 with TRBJ2-2, with D maybe TRBD2 (5 bases). Trimming stripped 3 bases from V and 7 bases from J, with 15 bases between. CDR3 length: 15 amino acids. Germline loops: CDR1 SNHLY, CDR2 FYNNEI. The CDR3 nucleotides are TGTGCCAGCAGTGAGTCGCCGGGGATGGGCGGGGAGCTGTTTTTT. Amino acid sequence: CASSESPGMGGELFF.

This chain connects TRBV28 to TRBJ1-1; 7 positions match TRBD1. V was clipped by 1 base and J by 11 bases; unmatched bases: 4. Germline CDR1 MDHEN, CDR2 SYDVKM. This CDR3 has 12 residues. The CDR3 nucleotides are TGTGCCAGCAGTTTATACACAGGGGATGCTTTCTTT. Translated: CASSLYTGDAFF. The whole variable domain, filled in from reference TRBV28 and TRBJ1-1, reads DVKVTQSSRYLVKRTGEKVFLECVQDMDHENMFWYRQDPGLGLRLIYFSYDVKMKEKGDIPEGYSVSREKKERFSLILESASTNQTSMYLCASSLYTGDAFFGQGTRLTVV.

The rearrangement links TRBV6-1 to TRBJ1-1; tentatively, D is TRBD1 (6 bases). Trimming removed 2 bases from V and 3 bases from J, with 10 bases in between. Germline CDR1 and CDR2: MNHNS and SASEGT. The CDR3 runs to 14 residues. In nucleotides, the CDR3 is TGTGCCAGCAGTGAACAGGGGATGTACACTGAAGCTTTCTTT. Protein: CASSEQGMYTEAFF.

The chain combines TRBV30 with TRBJ1-2; TRBD1 might be the D (5 bases). The CDR3 consists of 13 residues. Germline lookup yields CDR1 GTSNPN and CDR2 SVGIG (reference sequence). The V end was cut by 1 base, the J end by 8 bases, with 14 bases between. CDR3: CAWSGTQGGGYTF. The CDR3 DNA follows: TGTGCCTGGAGTGGGACCCAGGGAGGCGGCTACACCTTC.

The rearrangement links TRBV10-2 to TRBJ1-6; D call uncertain. Germline-derived CDR1 and CDR2 are WSHSY and SAAADI. CDR3 size: 12 residues. V was trimmed by 6 bases and J by 8 bases, leaving 8 bases between them. CDR3: CASSPGDSPLHF. CDR3 DNA sequence: TGCGCCAGCAGCCCCGGGGATTCACCCCTCCACTTT.

This clone was found a few times. The V gene is TRBV29-1, the J gene TRBJ2-3; D is undetermined. Germline V CDR1 and CDR2: SQVTM, ANQGSEA. CDR3 length: 14 residues. The V end lost 4 bases, the J end lost 0 bases, and 11 bases lay between the germline ends. CDR3 nucleotide sequence: TGCAGCGTTGGTGGAGAGGTGAGCACAGATACGCAGTATTTT. Residues: CSVGGEVSTDTQYF.

V is TRBV5-8 and J is TRBJ2-1, with D maybe TRBD1 (6 bases). With 4 bases removed from V and 0 bases from J, the gap between germline ends came to 20 bases. The CDR3 runs to 18 residues. From germline, CDR1 is SGHTS and CDR2 YDEGEE. CDR3 DNA sequence: TGTGCCAGCAGCCCATACCGGGACACCCAGAGCTCCTACAATGAGCAGTTCTTC. Its translation: CASSPYRDTQSSYNEQFF.

J is TRBJ1-4 and V is TRBV18; 7 bases line up with TRBD1. Germline-derived CDR1 and CDR2 are KGHSH and LQKENI. Germline trimming cut 5 bases from V and 6 bases from J; bases unmatched to any gene: 3. This CDR3 region has 13 residues. This CDR3 is CASSAGTDEKLFF. CDR3 bases: TGTGCCAGCTCAGCCGGGACAGATGAAAAACTGTTTTTT.

The chain joins TRBV2 to TRBJ1-3; 8 bases map to TRBD1. The germline V gene has CDR1 SNHLY and CDR2 FYNNEI. V lost 10 bases to trimming and J lost 2 bases; unmatched junction nucleotides: 7. This CDR3 has 14 residues. The CDR3 sequence: CATQGTGAGNTIYF. The CDR3 DNA reads as TGTGCCACCCAAGGGACAGGCGCTGGAAACACCATATATTTT.

In this sample, this clone turned up once. The chain has TRBV9 and TRBJ1-5; 7 bases fit TRBD1. Unmatched junction bases numbered 4, after V lost 3 bases and J lost 4 bases. The CDR3 consists of 14 residues. Germline V gene data show CDR1 as SGDLS and CDR2 as YYNGEE. In DNA form, the CDR3 reads TGTGCCAGCAGCGCGGGACAGCCTAATCAGCCCCAGCATTTT. It yields the protein CASSAGQPNQPQHF.

The chain recombines TRBV14 with TRBJ2-3, with 9 positions matching TRBD2. Germline loops: CDR1 SGHDN, CDR2 FVKESK. The CDR3 has 18 residues. The V and J ends lost 0 bases and 2 bases, in that order; junction bases with no gene match: 9. CDR3: CASSQDSPAGGFTDTQYF. The CDR3, as DNA: TGTGCCAGCAGCCAAGATTCCCCGGCGGGGGGGTTCACAGATACGCAGTATTTT.

The chain is built from TRBV19 and TRBJ2-2; 8 bases line up with TRBD1. Germline assignment: CDR1 LNHDA and CDR2 SQIVND (reference sequence). The CDR3 spans 14 residues. J lost 8 bases, V lost 10 bases, and 12 bases had no gene match. The CDR3 DNA sequence: TGTGCCACCGGACAGGGCGTTGGAGTAGGGGAGCTGTTTTTT. Its translation: CATGQGVGVGELFF.

The chain couples TRBV4-1 to TRBJ2-7, with 10 bases aligning to TRBD1. V lost 3 bases, J lost 7 bases, and 9 bases stayed unmatched. Germline V gene data show CDR1 as MGHRA and CDR2 as YSYEKL. CDR3 size: 15 residues. CDR3 DNA sequence: TGCGCCAGCAGCCAGGGACAGGGGTCTTTTTTTGAGCAGTACTTC. It translates to CASSQGQGSFFEQYF.

This clone appeared once. This chain links TRBV30 with TRBJ1-1; D remains unclear. Germline CDR1 reads GTSNPN; CDR2 reads SVGIG (reference sequence). The CDR3 has 13 residues. CDR3 DNA: TGTGCTTCTACGGGAGGAATGAACACTGAAGCTTTCTTT. It translates to CASTGGMNTEAFF.

The chain is built from TRBV18 and TRBJ1-3; D is uncertain. Germline loops: CDR1 KGHSH, CDR2 LQKENI. The CDR3 is 13 residues long. Trimming stripped 5 bases from V and 0 bases from J, with 5 bases between. The CDR3 protein is CASSRSSGNTIYF. CDR3 in DNA: TGTGCCAGCTCAAGGAGCTCTGGAAACACCATATATTTT.

The chain uses TRBV7-9 and TRBJ1-1; no reliable D call. V lost 6 bases, J lost 6 bases, and 5 bases lay in between. The germline gives CDR1 SEHNR, CDR2 FQNEAQ (reference sequence). This CDR3 comprises 10 residues. The CDR3 DNA is TGTGCCAGCAGTATCTCTGAAGCTTTCTTT. The encoded protein is CASSISEAFF.

V usage is TRBV5-1 and J usage is TRBJ1-5; D gene unclear. Germline-derived CDR1 and CDR2 are SGHRS and YFSETQ. CDR3 length: 15 amino acids. V lost 4 bases and J 4 bases, leaving 15 bases between the germline ends. CDR3 amino acids: CASSPGGMENQPQHF. CDR3 coding DNA: TGCGCCAGCAGCCCCGGCGGGATGGAGAATCAGCCCCAGCATTTT.

J is TRBJ1-1 and V is TRBV9, with D possibly matching TRBD1 (6 bases). The V end lost 3 bases, the J end lost 4 bases, and 13 bases lay between the germline ends. The germline CDR1 and CDR2 sequences are SGDLS and YYNGEE. The CDR3 totals 14 residues. CDR3 protein: CASSAGQPPTEAFF. CDR3 nucleotides: TGTGCCAGCAGCGCAGGACAGCCCCCCACTGAAGCTTTCTTT.

The gene calls are TRBV27 and TRBJ1-2; 10 positions match TRBD1. Germline lookup yields CDR1 MNHEY and CDR2 SMNVEV (reference sequence). The junction had 2 bases not matched to a gene; V was cut back by 4 bases and J by 6 bases. The CDR3 length is 13 residues. This CDR3 is CASSSGQGNGYTF. CDR3 sequence (DNA): TGTGCCAGCAGTTCGGGACAGGGGAATGGCTACACCTTC.

The rearrangement links TRBV5-1 to TRBJ2-4, with 7 bases lining up with TRBD1. Trimming took 2 bases from V and 6 from J; bases not matched to a gene: 8. Per the germline V gene, CDR1 is SGHRS and CDR2 is YFSETQ. The CDR3 is 15 residues long. CDR3 DNA sequence: TGCGCCAGCAGCTTTTCCGACAGGGTTGCAAACATTCAGTACTTC. Its translation is CASSFSDRVANIQYF.